This T cell receptor beta chain is drawn from a study of shared clonotypes between healthy human individuals. Findings and caveats of the study: Across subsets, estimated richness was generally greater for naive than for memory populations. Clonotype sharing among donors likely depends on sequencing depth.

Concerning this clone itself: Its target is unknown.

The study separated CD4+ cells into CD45RA+ naive and CD45RA-negative memory subsets. About 30,000 T cell genomes, or 200 ng DNA, went into the sorted-subset replicate PCRs. The method was immunoSEQ multiplex PCR; TCRdb's version includes in-frame clones alone and lacks a portion of them. Among some 1.4 million clones listed, approximately 96% were seen once. The germline CDR1 and CDR2 sequences are SGDLS and YYNGEE. CDR3 length: 14 amino acids. V lost 2 bases to trimming and J lost 5 bases, with 14 bases between them. The chain links TRBV9 to TRBJ2-7, with D perhaps matching TRBD2 (6 bases). The sequence was collected from a man younger than 40 in good health. Material: naive CD4+ T cells sorted from blood. Subset of the sample: CD45RA+ positively selected. The CDR3 DNA follows: TGTGCCAGCAGCGTGGTTTCCCGCGGGAACGAGCAGTACTTC. Amino acid sequence: CASSVVSRGNEQYF.